The sequence of this T cell receptor beta chain was determined in a study of shared clonotypes between healthy human individuals. Splitting the CD4+ cells yielded a CD45RA+ naive subset and a CD45RA-negative memory subset. Samples underwent the assay at deep level. TCRdb's table, derived via immunoSEQ multiplex PCR, lists solely in-frame clones and lacks some. Of 2 million to 3 million clones listed, around 90% are singletons. The V end was cut by 5 bases, the J end by 4 bases, with 21 bases between. Germline CDR1 reads SGHAT; CDR2 reads FQNNGV. The CDR3 extends over 16 amino acids. Sample: naive CD4+ T cells sorted from blood. Subset reported: CD45RA+ positively selected. The gene calls are TRBV11-2 and TRBJ2-7; tentative D call: TRBD1 (6 bases). The TCR comes from a man aged 18 to 30 in good health. CDR3 sequence reads: CASSRPQGLIEYEQYF. CDR3 DNA sequence: TGTGCCAGCAGCCGACCGCAGGGGCTAATTGAATACGAGCAGTACTTC.